Each of the 28 T cell receptor beta chains below was sequenced from the same sample in a study of OX40 agonist ivuxolimab in advanced cancers. Some clones are missing from TCRdb's copy, which holds only in-frame ones; the method was immunoSEQ multiplex PCR. Counted here are over 65,000 clones, 80% to 95% occurring once; the ten biggest clones make up 0.53%. The specimen was CD4+ or CD8+ T cells sorted from blood, collected in a trial of the OX40 agonist ivuxolimab. The receptor source for this set is an adult with an advanced solid tumor such as melanoma, head and neck, liver or kidney cancer.

The table lists this clone with a few counts. The chain couples TRBV5-1 to TRBJ1-1; no clear D. The germline V gene has CDR1 SGHRS and CDR2 YFSETQ. The CDR3 has 14 residues. Trimming took off 0 bases at V and 0 bases at J, with 6 bases between the two ends. In DNA form, the CDR3 reads TGCGCCAGCAGCTTGGGGGGTTTGAACACTGAAGCTTTCTTT. It codes for CASSLGGLNTEAFF.

The chain is built from TRBV5-1 and TRBJ2-3; maybe TRBD2 (5 bases). With 2 bases removed from V and 5 bases from J, the gap between germline ends came to 12 bases. Germline V gives CDR1 SGHRS, CDR2 YFSETQ. The CDR3 totals 14 residues. The CDR3 here is CASSFLALIDTQYF. In DNA form, the CDR3 reads TGCGCCAGCAGCTTTCTAGCTCTCATAGATACGCAGTATTTT. Supplemented by reference TRBV5-1 and TRBJ2-3, the full variable domain reads KAGVTQTPRYLIKTRGQQVTLSCSPISGHRSVSWYQQTPGQGLQFLFEYFSETQRNKGNFPGRFSGRQFSNSRSEMNVSTLELGDSALYLCASSFLALIDTQYFGPGTRLTVL.

The chain couples TRBV11-3 to TRBJ2-5; D could derive from TRBD1 or TRBD2 (5 bases each). CDR1 is SGHNT and CDR2 is YENEEA in the germline V gene. This CDR3 has 16 residues. The V and J ends lost 3 bases and 4 bases respectively, with 18 bases between them. CDR3 protein: CASSLGTEMPSETQYF. The CDR3 region has the DNA TGTGCCAGCAGCTTGGGGACGGAGATGCCCTCAGAGACCCAGTACTTC.

This clone has only one observation. The chain carries TRBV29-1 and TRBJ2-1; the D gene could be TRBD1 or TRBD2 (5 bases each). V was clipped by 3 bases and J by 3 bases, with 18 bases between them. Germline CDR1 is SQVTM and CDR2 is ANQGSEA. The CDR3 consists of 16 residues. CDR3 sequence: CSVEGSGTSIYNEQFF. CDR3 in DNA: TGCAGCGTTGAGGGTTCCGGGACGTCCATCTACAATGAGCAGTTCTTC.

The chain recombines TRBV30 with TRBJ1-2, with D maybe TRBD1 (6 bases). Trimming stripped 5 bases from V and 0 bases from J, with 16 bases between. The CDR3 covers 15 residues. Germline loops: CDR1 GTSNPN, CDR2 SVGIG (reference sequence). For the CDR3, the DNA is TGTGCCTGGCAGGAGGACAGCCTTCCTAACTATGGCTACACCTTC. It is translated as CAWQEDSLPNYGYTF.

The chain is built from TRBV5-4 and TRBJ2-7; 8 bases are a match to TRBD1. The CDR3 is 14 residues long. The germline V gene has CDR1 SGHNT and CDR2 YYREEE (reference sequence). J lost 4 bases, V lost 4 bases, and 7 bases had no gene match. CDR3 nucleotide sequence: TGTGCCAGCAGCCCCGGGACAGGTAATTACGAGCAGTACTTC. Protein product: CASSPGTGNYEQYF.

The chain carries TRBV5-1 and TRBJ2-7, with D unresolved. The CDR3 is 11 residues long. Trimming shortened V by 4 bases and J by 7 bases, and 9 bases separated the two germline ends. The V gene's germline CDR1 is SGHRS and CDR2 YFSETQ. CDR3 in DNA: TGCGCCAGCAGCGCCGCGGAAGAGCAGTACTTC. This sequence encodes CASSAAEEQYF.

The CDR3 nucleotides read TGTGCCAGCAGGATCGGCAGGGGGCCCTATGGCTACACCTTC. Its translation is CASRIGRGPYGYTF. The rearrangement uses TRBV2 and TRBJ1-2; 8 bases agree with TRBD1. J lost 4 bases, V lost 6 bases, and 7 bases had no gene match. Germline V gene data show CDR1 as SNHLY and CDR2 as FYNNEI. This CDR3 has 14 residues. The full variable domain, with the rest looked up from reference TRBV2 and TRBJ1-2, is EPEVTQTPSHQVTQMGQEVILRCVPISNHLYFYWYRQILGQKVEFLVSFYNNEISEKSEIFDDQFSVERPDGSNFTLKIRSTKLEDSAMYFCASRIGRGPYGYTFGSGTRLTVV.

The gene calls are TRBV5-1 and TRBJ2-7; perhaps D is TRBD1 or TRBD2 (5 bases each). The germline gives CDR1 SGHRS, CDR2 YFSETQ. V lost 6 bases and J lost 0, with 19 bases in between. This CDR3 is built from 16 residues. The CDR3 DNA reads as TGCGCCAGCAACTACGGGACCAGCGGCAGCTCCTACGAGCAGTACTTC. Translating gives CASNYGTSGSSYEQYF.

CDR3 in amino acids: CASSGGSGSNYEQYF. In nucleotides, the CDR3 is TGTGCCAGCAGTGGGGGTAGCGGGAGCAACTACGAGCAGTACTTC. The rearrangement uses TRBV2 and TRBJ2-7, with 9 bases fitting TRBD2. With V trimmed by 4 bases and J by 3 bases, 7 bases remained unmatched. The CDR3 spans 15 residues. Germline lookup yields CDR1 SNHLY and CDR2 FYNNEI.

The genes are TRBV7-9 and TRBJ2-5; 14 bases align to TRBD2. In germline, CDR1 is SEHNR, CDR2 FQNEAQ (reference sequence). The CDR3 runs 17 residues. V gave up 5 bases and J gave up 2 bases; unmatched junction bases: 7. CDR3 nucleotide sequence: TGTGCCAGCAGCCCCGGGACTAGCGGGAGATTTCAAGAGACCCAGTACTTC. Encoded protein: CASSPGTSGRFQETQYF.

For this clone: The same CDR3 is also encoded by other DNA sequences in this sample. The rearrangement joins TRBV2 to TRBJ1-1, with D maybe TRBD1 (5 bases). There are 13 residues in the CDR3. Trimming removed 6 bases from V and 6 bases from J, with 14 bases in between. Germline V gene sequence: CDR1 SNHLY, CDR2 FYNNEI. CDR3 nucleotides: TGTGCCAGCAGCTCTTGGCGGGGGGCTGAAGCTTTCTTT. As protein: CASSSWRGAEAFF. The full variable domain, in which reference TRBV2 and TRBJ1-1 provide the parts outside the CDR3, is EPEVTQTPSHQVTQMGQEVILRCVPISNHLYFYWYRQILGQKVEFLVSFYNNEISEKSEIFDDQFSVERPDGSNFTLKIRSTKLEDSAMYFCASSSWRGAEAFFGQGTRLTVV.

The chain carries TRBV5-1 and TRBJ2-3; TRBD2 agrees at 11 bases. The CDR3 is 16 amino acids. Per germline, CDR1 SGHRS and CDR2 YFSETQ. The trim removed 3 bases at V and 5 bases at J, leaving 8 bases unmatched. CDR3 sequence (DNA): TGCGCCAGCAGCTCGCTAGCGGGAGGAGGGGTAGATACGCAGTATTTT. It is translated as CASSSLAGGGVDTQYF.

This chain links TRBV11-3 with TRBJ2-1; D assignment may be TRBD1 or TRBD2 (5 bases each). V gave up 1 base and J gave up 4 bases, with 11 bases separating them. Germline V gives CDR1 SGHNT, CDR2 YENEEA. The CDR3 has 15 amino acids. Here the CDR3 reads CASSLGGTTYNEQFF. CDR3 nucleotide sequence: TGTGCCAGCAGCTTAGGTGGGACCACTTACAATGAGCAGTTCTTC.

This clone was seen just once. The chain uses TRBV6-1 and TRBJ1-2; no clear D gene. Germline-derived CDR1 and CDR2 are MNHNS and SASEGT. This CDR3 contains 13 residues. Trimming left V 6 bases short and J 7 bases short, with 15 bases between. CDR3 nucleotide sequence: TGTGCCAGCAGCCGCGGACTGGCCCTTGGCTACACCTTC. This encodes CASSRGLALGYTF.

J is TRBJ1-2 and V is TRBV10-2; maybe TRBD1 (5 bases). This CDR3 region has 13 residues. Deletions cut 6 bases from V and 4 bases from J, with 12 bases between. Per germline, CDR1 WSHSY and CDR2 SAAADI. The CDR3, as DNA: TGCGCCAGCAGGGAGGGGCTCCCCTATGGCTACACCTTC. Translated, it gives CASREGLPYGYTF.

The rearrangement links TRBV11-1 to TRBJ2-1; D remains ambiguous. Germline V gives CDR1 SGHAT, CDR2 FQDESV (reference sequence). The CDR3 sequence is 15 residues long. Trimming removed 3 bases at V and 0 bases at J, with 9 bases between. CDR3 nucleotides: TGTGCCAGCAGCTTGGCACCCCTCTCCTACAATGAGCAGTTCTTC. This translates into CASSLAPLSYNEQFF.

CDR3 nucleotide sequence: TGTGCCAGCAGTTCCTTTATATCTTCTAAGGAAATTAATGTAGAGCAGCCCCAGCATTTT. Its protein product is CASSSFISSKEINVEQPQHF. The chain couples TRBV28 to TRBJ1-5; D is unclear. Deletions cut 4 bases from V and 7 bases from J, with 32 bases between. The CDR3 length is 20 residues. Germline loops: CDR1 MDHEN, CDR2 SYDVKM.

J is TRBJ1-4 and V is TRBV7-6; D unclear. The CDR3 has 15 residues. V was shortened by 1 base and J by 2 bases, with 8 bases between the two germline ends. CDR1 is SGHVS and CDR2 is FNYEAQ in the germline V gene. In DNA, the CDR3 is TGTGCCAGCAGCTTAGACGTCGGGACTAATGAAAAACTGTTTTTT. It is translated as CASSLDVGTNEKLFF.

The rearrangement links TRBV27 to TRBJ2-1; D gene unclear. V shed 3 bases and J shed 6 bases, with 9 bases lying between them. The CDR3 is 13 amino acids. Germline loops: CDR1 MNHEY, CDR2 SMNVEV (reference sequence). The CDR3 is CASSFSGSNEQFF. The CDR3 nucleotides are TGTGCCAGCAGTTTTTCAGGATCCAATGAGCAGTTCTTC.

On this clone: Other nucleotide sequences from this sample produce the same CDR3. The genes are TRBV6-4 and TRBJ1-4; D is unresolved. V lost 5 bases and J lost 1, with 5 bases in between. CDR1 is MRHNA, CDR2 SNTAGT, per germline. There are 13 residues in the CDR3. The CDR3 sequence: CASSSETNEKLFF. The CDR3 nucleotides are TGTGCCAGCAGTTCAGAAACTAATGAAAAACTGTTTTTT.

V gene TRBV6-6 combines with J gene TRBJ2-2; no definite D call. The CDR3 sequence is 13 residues long. V lost 6 bases and J lost 5, with 10 bases in between. CDR1 is MNHNY and CDR2 is SVGAGI in the germline V gene (reference sequence). The CDR3 DNA follows: TGTGCCAGCAGGCCCGACCTTACCGGGGAGCTGTTTTTT. The encoded protein is CASRPDLTGELFF.

CDR3 sequence (DNA): TGTGCCAGCAGTCACCTCGGAGGGAGCACAGATACGCAGTATTTT. This codes for CASSHLGGSTDTQYF. The rearrangement links TRBV11-2 to TRBJ2-3, with a tentative D call TRBD2 (6 bases). CDR1 is SGHAT and CDR2 is FQNNGV in the germline V gene. Between the trimmed V and J ends, which lost 6 bases and 0 bases, there was a span of 13 bases. The CDR3 spans 15 residues.

The chain joins TRBV30 to TRBJ2-7, with TRBD1 identical over 10 bases. Germline V lookup: CDR1 GTSNPN, CDR2 SVGIG (reference sequence). Trimming cost V 5 bases and J 8 bases; bases outside gene matches: 18. This CDR3 is 16 amino acids long. CDR3 sequence reads: CAWGMMPGQGHNKQYF. For the CDR3, the DNA is TGTGCCTGGGGAATGATGCCGGGACAGGGGCATAATAAGCAGTACTTC. Supplemented by reference TRBV30 and TRBJ2-7, the full variable domain reads SQTIHQWPATLVQPVGSPLSLECTVEGTSNPNLYWYRQAAGRGLQLLFYSVGIGQISSEVPQNLSASRPQDRQFILSSKKLLLSDSGFYLCAWGMMPGQGHNKQYFGPGTRLTVT.

The CDR3 protein is CASSPPRGKGTDTQYF. DNA of the CDR3: TGTGCCAGCTCACCCCCGAGGGGTAAAGGCACAGATACGCAGTATTTT. This chain joins TRBV18 and TRBJ2-3; D is perhaps TRBD1 or TRBD2 (5 bases each). Trimming removed 3 bases from V and 1 base from J, with 14 bases in between. This CDR3 comprises 16 residues. Germline loops: CDR1 KGHSH, CDR2 LQKENI.

The chain links TRBV7-9 to TRBJ1-2; D is perhaps TRBD1 (5 bases). The CDR3 has 14 residues. The V end was cut by 6 bases, the J end by 6 bases, with 17 bases between. Germline V gene lookup returns CDR1 SEHNR and CDR2 FQNEAQ (reference sequence). For the CDR3, the DNA is TGTGCCAGCAGATATACCGGGGGAGGGGATGGCTACACCTTC. It specifies CASRYTGGGDGYTF.

The V call is TRBV19, the J call TRBJ2-2; D is uncertain. The CDR3 spans 13 residues. Trimming cost V 5 bases and J 1 base, with 5 bases left between them. The V gene's germline CDR1 is LNHDA and CDR2 SQIVND (reference sequence). The CDR3 loop is CASSPQNTGELFF. For the CDR3, the DNA is TGTGCCAGTAGTCCACAGAACACCGGGGAGCTGTTTTTT.

The chain links TRBV19 to TRBJ1-5; TRBD1 aligns across 9 bases. This CDR3 is 15 amino acids long. Looked up from germline, CDR1 is LNHDA and CDR2 is SQIVND (reference sequence). Trimming removed 8 bases from V and 6 bases from J; junction bases left unmatched: 11. CDR3 sequence reads: CASSRGDRETQPQHF. The DNA for the CDR3 is TGTGCCAGTTCGAGGGGGGACAGGGAAACTCAGCCCCAGCATTTT. The variable domain in full, with the rest retrieved from reference TRBV19 and TRBJ1-5, is DGGITQSPKYLFRKEGQNVTLSCEQNLNHDAMYWYRQDPGQGLRLIYYSQIVNDFQKGDIAEGYSVSREKKESFPLTVTSAQKNPTAFYLCASSRGDRETQPQHFGDGTRLSIL.